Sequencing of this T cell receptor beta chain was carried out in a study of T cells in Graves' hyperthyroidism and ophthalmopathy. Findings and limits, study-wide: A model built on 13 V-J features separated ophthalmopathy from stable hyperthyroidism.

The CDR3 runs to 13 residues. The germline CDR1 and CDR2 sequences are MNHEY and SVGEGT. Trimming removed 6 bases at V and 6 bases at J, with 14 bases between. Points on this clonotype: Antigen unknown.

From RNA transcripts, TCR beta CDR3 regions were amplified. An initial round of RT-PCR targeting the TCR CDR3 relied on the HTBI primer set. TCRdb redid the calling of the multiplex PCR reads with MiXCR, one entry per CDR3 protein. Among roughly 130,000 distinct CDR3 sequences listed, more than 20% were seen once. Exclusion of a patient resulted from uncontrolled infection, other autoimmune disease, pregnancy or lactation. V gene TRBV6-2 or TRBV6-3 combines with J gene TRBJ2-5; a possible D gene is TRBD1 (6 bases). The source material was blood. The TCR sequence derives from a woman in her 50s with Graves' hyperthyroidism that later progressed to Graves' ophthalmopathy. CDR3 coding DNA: TGTGCCAGCAGGCCGTCAGGGGAAAAGACCCAGTACTTC. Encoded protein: CASRPSGEKTQYF.